The present entry profiles one T cell receptor (beta chain) with its context. Its antigen is unidentified. 13 Jbeta primers and 60 Vbeta primers were used for the PCR. TCRdb keeps only in-frame clones here, not all; method: immunoSEQ multiplex PCR. Here the sample spans 120,000 to 150,000 clones, 80% to 85% being singletons. This sample was included in a study of cytomegalovirus exposure and HLA in healthy donors. Findings and limits, study-wide: Association of a missense DCLRE1C variant with TCR beta V- and J-gene trimming was reported in a later analysis.

The CDR3 loop spans 17 amino acids. Per the germline V gene, CDR1 is SGHRS and CDR2 is YFSETQ. V was pared by 0 bases and J by 7 bases, with 12 bases of the junction left unmatched. The chain links TRBV5-1 to TRBJ2-2, with 7 bases matching TRBD2. This receptor was taken from a male donor in good health and CMV-seronegative. The sample taken for sequencing was PBMCs. The CDR3 nucleotides read TGCGCCAGCAGCTTGGGATATAACGGGTGGGGGGGCGGGGAGCTGTTTTTT. Translation gives CASSLGYNGWGGGELFF.